These 27 T cell receptor beta chains originate from one sample sequenced in a study of tumor-infiltrating lymphocytes in glioblastoma multiforme. Three nested ARM-PCR rounds with V-beta and C-beta primers built TCRB libraries. From the multiplex PCR reads, TCRdb called clonotypes with MiXCR, one entry per CDR3 protein. Seen here are 25,000 to 40,000 distinct CDR3 sequences, roughly two thirds observed once, and the top ten hold approximately 35%. The sample consisted of brain tumor tissue. The receptors here all came from a male donor with glioblastoma.

In this sample, this clonotype turned up many times. The rearrangement links TRBV6-5 to TRBJ2-6; no clear D. V dropped 6 bases and J dropped 0 bases, with 18 bases sitting between them. Looked up from germline, CDR1 is MNHEY and CDR2 is SVGAGI. The CDR3 runs to 18 residues. The CDR3 protein is CASRPFLTRLSGANVLTF. Here the CDR3 DNA reads TGTGCCAGCAGACCCTTTTTGACCCGCCTCTCTGGGGCCAACGTCCTGACTTTC.

This clonotype has more than one count but fewer than ten. A much larger clone sits a single nucleotide away, making a read error possible. J is TRBJ2-7 and V is TRBV5-1; D may match TRBD1 or TRBD2 (5 bases each). Germline V gives CDR1 SGHRS, CDR2 YFSETQ. Trimming took 6 bases from V and 2 from J, leaving 15 bases between them. This CDR3 is 14 amino acids long. In DNA form, the CDR3 reads TGCGCCAGCATCCCCGGGACGGCGACCTACGAGCAGTACTTC. It encodes CASIPGTATYEQYF.

Comment on this clonotype: This may arise from a read error, as a much more abundant clone is one base away. This CDR3 fails to terminate in the conserved phenylalanine or tryptophan, so it likely reflects a read error. The chain recombines TRBV28 with TRBJ2-7, with 10 bases lining up with TRBD1. V dropped 3 bases and J dropped 7; count of bases not matched to a gene: 12. The CDR3 consists of 16 residues. Germline-derived CDR1 and CDR2 are MDHEN and SYDVKM. CDR3 residues: CASSFRPGTGVGEQYS. DNA for the CDR3: TGTGCCAGCAGTTTTCGACCCGGGACAGGGGTCGGTGAGCAGTACTCC.

This clonotype has at least ten counts. This chain uses TRBV20-1 with TRBJ2-3; 7 positions match TRBD2. J gave up 2 bases and V 1 base, and 15 bases lay outside the gene matches. CDR3 length: 18 residues. Per germline, CDR1 DFQATT and CDR2 SNEGSKA (reference sequence). CDR3 sequence: CSARGPDWGGSNTDTQYF. CDR3 nucleotides: TGCAGTGCTAGAGGGCCGGATTGGGGCGGGAGCAACACAGATACGCAGTATTTT.

The chain links TRBV11-3 to TRBJ2-2; D possibly corresponds to TRBD2 (5 bases). Trimming stripped 2 bases from V and 5 bases from J, with 12 bases between. This CDR3 spans 15 amino acids. Germline V gene sequence: CDR1 SGHNT, CDR2 YENEEA. Here the CDR3 DNA reads TGTGCCAGCAGCTTACATCCAGCGGAGACCGGGGAGCTGTTTTTT. The encoded protein is CASSLHPAETGELFF. Looking up the rest from reference TRBV11-3 and TRBJ2-2 gives the full variable domain: EAGVVQSPRYKIIEKKQPVAFWCNPISGHNTLYWYLQNLGQGPELLIRYENEEAVDDSQLPKDRFSAERLKGVDSTLKIQPAELGDSAVYLCASSLHPAETGELFFGEGSRLTVL.

In this sample, this clonotype turned up many times. The chain combines TRBV7-9 with TRBJ2-1; 11 bases are a match to TRBD2. CDR1 SEHNR and CDR2 FQNEAQ come from the germline V gene (reference sequence). The CDR3 has 15 amino acids. V was pared by 6 bases and J by 5 bases, with 6 bases of the junction left unmatched. This CDR3 is CASSKTSGAHNEQFF. CDR3 bases: TGTGCCAGCAGTAAGACTAGCGGGGCCCACAATGAGCAGTTCTTC. Together with reference TRBV7-9 and TRBJ2-1, the CDR3 gives the full variable domain: DTGVSQNPRHKITKRGQNVTFRCDPISEHNRLYWYRQTLGQGPEFLTYFQNEAQLEKSRLLSDRFSAERPKGSFSTLEIQRTEQGDSAMYLCASSKTSGAHNEQFFGPGTRLTVL.

Notes on this clonotype: A much bigger clone sits one base away, suggesting this may be a read error. The chain couples TRBV7-9 to TRBJ2-7, with D possibly matching TRBD2 (6 bases). CDR3 length: 15 residues. Germline values: CDR1 SEHNR, CDR2 FQNEAQ (reference sequence). V was shortened by 5 bases and J by 8 bases, with 22 bases between the two germline ends. The CDR3 DNA sequence: TGTGCCAGCAGCCCCAGTACCAGCCTGGGGGGTCAGCAGTACTTC. Translation: CASSPSTSLGGQQYF.

As to this clonotype: A read error is likely, as this CDR3 ends without the conserved phenylalanine or tryptophan. This CDR3 is CNAPPGRDAYNEQFL. The DNA of the CDR3 is TGCAATGCTCCTCCCGGGCGGGACGCCTACAATGAGCAGTTCTTA. The genes are TRBV20-1 and TRBJ2-1; D perhaps matches TRBD2 (6 bases). Looked up from germline, CDR1 is DFQATT and CDR2 is SNEGSKA (reference sequence). The CDR3 is 15 amino acids.

A note on this clonotype: This likely comes from a read error, as the CDR3 has no conserved phenylalanine or tryptophan at its end. This chain uses TRBV6-1 with TRBJ2-2; D is unresolved. The CDR3 extends over 14 amino acids. Per germline, CDR1 MNHNS and CDR2 SASEGT. The DNA for the CDR3 is TGTGCCAGCAGATTGGCGGAGAACACCGAGGAGCTGTTTCTT. Its translation: CASRLAENTEELFL.

Many counts were recorded for this clonotype. The DNA of the CDR3 is TGTGCCAGCAGCCTTCCCACAGGCCCTTACAATGAGCAGTTCTTC. Translating it yields CASSLPTGPYNEQFF. This chain connects TRBV7-9 to TRBJ2-1, with D perhaps TRBD1 (5 bases). CDR3 size: 15 residues. Germline V gene sequence: CDR1 SEHNR, CDR2 FQNEAQ (reference sequence). V lost 5 bases and J 4 bases, leaving 15 bases between the germline ends.

For this clonotype: The junction and the germline gene differ at one end; a read error may be behind it. This chain joins TRBV12-3 or TRBV12-4 and TRBJ2-3; D possibly corresponds to TRBD2 (5 bases). The CDR3 is 15 amino acids. For the CDR3, the DNA is TGTTCCAGCGGTCCTAAAGGGCAGCTCACAGATACTCAGTATTTT. Its translation is CSSGPKGQLTDTQYF.

The sample holds many counts of this clonotype. Given the absence of the conserved phenylalanine or tryptophan at the CDR3 end, a read error is likely. The chain combines TRBV14 with TRBJ2-7, with D perhaps matching TRBD1 (5 bases). CDR3 length equals 14 residues. V was shortened by 3 bases and J by 2 bases, with 11 bases between the two germline ends. Per germline, CDR1 SGHDN and CDR2 FVKESK. This chain's CDR3 is CASSQAGAPYEQYL. The CDR3 DNA follows: TGTGCCAGCAGCCAGGCTGGGGCCCCCTACGAGCAGTACCTC.

The chain uses TRBV7-9 and TRBJ2-7; 7 bases line up with TRBD1. V lost 2 bases to trimming and J lost 5 bases; unmatched junction nucleotides: 6. Germline-derived CDR1 and CDR2 are SEHNR and FQNEAQ (reference sequence). This CDR3 is built from 14 residues. CDR3: CASSLLGGAHEQYF. The CDR3 nucleotides read TGTGCCAGCAGCTTATTAGGGGGCGCCCACGAGCAGTACTTC. Full variable domain (missing parts from reference TRBV7-9 and TRBJ2-7): DTGVSQNPRHKITKRGQNVTFRCDPISEHNRLYWYRQTLGQGPEFLTYFQNEAQLEKSRLLSDRFSAERPKGSFSTLEIQRTEQGDSAMYLCASSLLGGAHEQYFGPGTRLTVT.

This clonotype appeared many times. The V call is TRBV30, the J call TRBJ1-5; tentative D call: TRBD1 (5 bases). Germline V gives CDR1 GTSNPN, CDR2 SVGIG (reference sequence). The CDR3 is made up of 16 amino acids. Trimming took off 1 base at V and 2 bases at J, with 15 bases between the two ends. Here the CDR3 DNA reads TGTGCCTGGAGTGAAGGCGGGGGAGGGGGCAATCAGCCCCAGCATTTT. This translates into CAWSEGGGGGNQPQHF.

V usage is TRBV20-1 and J usage is TRBJ1-5, with TRBD1 matching 8 bases. The J call may be mistaken, given a closer DNA end match to TRBJ2-3. There are 14 residues in the CDR3. Germline CDR1 is DFQATT and CDR2 is SNEGSKA (reference sequence). The CDR3 region has the DNA TGCAGTGCTAGAAATGGACAGGGAAATCAGCCCCAGTATTTT. It is translated as CSARNGQGNQPQYF.

In regard to this clonotype: A much larger clone lies a single base off, so this may be a read error. V and J are TRBV30 and TRBJ2-1, with a weak D call TRBD2 (5 bases). V was pared by 2 bases and J by 9 bases, with 17 bases between. There are 14 residues in the CDR3. In germline, CDR1 is GTSNPN, CDR2 SVGIG (reference sequence). In DNA form, the CDR3 reads TGTGCCTGGAGTCGAGGACTTGGTGACATTGAGCAGTTCTTC. This codes for CAWSRGLGDIEQFF.

This clonotype was counted between two and nine times. The rearrangement joins TRBV7-9 to TRBJ2-5; D call uncertain. The ends were cut back, 4 bases at V and 5 bases at J, with 17 bases in the middle. The CDR3 runs 15 residues. Germline V gene data show CDR1 as SEHNR and CDR2 as FQNEAQ (reference sequence). CDR3 nucleotides: TGTGCCAGCAGCTCAGTAGGGTCTCGCGAGGAGACCCAGTACTTC. Translating gives CASSSVGSREETQYF. The whole variable domain, filled in from reference TRBV7-9 and TRBJ2-5, reads DTGVSQNPRHKITKRGQNVTFRCDPISEHNRLYWYRQTLGQGPEFLTYFQNEAQLEKSRLLSDRFSAERPKGSFSTLEIQRTEQGDSAMYLCASSSVGSREETQYFGPGTRLLVL.

Remarks on this clonotype: One junction end disagrees with the germline gene, perhaps due to a read error. The V and J genes are TRBV10-3 and TRBJ2-1; 8 nucleotides match TRBD1. This CDR3 region has 13 residues. Germline CDR1 ENHRY, CDR2 SYGVKD. In DNA form, the CDR3 reads TGTGCCAGCAAGCAGGGGGCTGTCAATGAGCAGTTTTTC. Protein product: CASKQGAVNEQFF.

In the case of this clonotype: Relative to the germline gene, one junction end is altered; a read error may explain this. V gene TRBV20-1 combines with J gene TRBJ1-2; possibly TRBD1 for D (6 bases). The CDR3 has 14 amino acids. CDR1 is DFQATT, CDR2 SNEGSKA, per germline (reference sequence). The CDR3 spells CSSNTGTTNYDYTF. CDR3 bases: TGCAGTTCTAATACCGGGACAACTAACTATGACTACACCTTC.

The gene calls are TRBV7-2 and TRBJ2-1; no definite D call. Trimming left V 4 bases short and J 8 bases short, with 6 bases between. The CDR3 covers 11 residues. Looked up from germline, CDR1 is SGHTA and CDR2 is FQGNSA. The CDR3 DNA reads TGTGCCAGCAGCTCGGTACATGAGCAGTTCTTC. Translating it yields CASSSVHEQFF.

The rearrangement uses TRBV5-6 and TRBJ2-7; D remains unclear. Germline CDR1 reads SGHDT; CDR2 reads YYEEEE. The CDR3 is made up of 13 amino acids. The germline V and J ends were trimmed by 3 bases and 3 bases, with 10 bases remaining between them. CDR3 sequence: CASSSSTCYEQYF. Written as DNA, the CDR3 is TGTGCCAGCAGCTCGTCCACATGCTACGAGCAGTACTTC. The whole variable domain, remainder taken from reference TRBV5-6 and TRBJ2-7, is DAGVTQSPTHLIKTRGQQVTLRCSPKSGHDTVSWYQQALGQGPQFIFQYYEEEERQRGNFPDRFSGHQFPNYSSELNVNALLLGDSALYLCASSSSTCYEQYFGPGTRLTVT.

The rearrangement links TRBV6-6 to TRBJ2-3; possible D gene TRBD2, 7 bases. The length of the CDR3 is 15 residues. CDR1 is MNHNY and CDR2 is SVGAGI in the germline V gene (reference sequence). V shed 0 bases and J shed 3 bases, with 10 bases lying between them. As DNA, the CDR3 is TGTGCCAGCAGTTACTCGGGGGGGCTGACAGATACGCAGTATTTT. This encodes CASSYSGGLTDTQYF.

This clonotype was counted many times. V gene TRBV5-4 combines with J gene TRBJ2-1, with D possibly being TRBD1 or TRBD2 (5 bases each). There are 13 residues in the CDR3. CDR1 is SGHNT, CDR2 YYREEE, per germline (reference sequence). Trimming removed 1 base at V and 8 bases at J, with 10 bases between. The CDR3 spells CASSLWDGDEQFF. The CDR3 DNA reads TGTGCCAGCAGCTTGTGGGACGGGGATGAGCAGTTCTTC.

Details on this clonotype: Here the CDR3 omits its conserved ending phenylalanine or tryptophan, so a read error is the likely source. The chain uses TRBV10-1 and TRBJ2-4; TRBD2 agrees at 7 bases. CDR1 and CDR2 from the germline V gene are WNHNN and SYGVQD (reference sequence). CDR3 length: 13 amino acids. CDR3 sequence: CPSGTLAKNIQYS. The CDR3, as DNA: TGCCCCAGCGGGACTCTAGCCAAAAACATTCAGTACTCC.

By sample fraction, this clonotype is medium-sized. The V gene is TRBV10-2, the J gene TRBJ2-5; TRBD1 matches 9 bases. The trim removed 10 bases at V and 3 bases at J, leaving 3 bases unmatched. Germline values: CDR1 WSHSY, CDR2 SAAADI. The CDR3 loop spans 12 amino acids. CDR3 sequence reads: CATWTGEETQYF. Here the CDR3 DNA reads TGCGCCACCTGGACAGGGGAAGAGACCCAGTACTTC.

A note on this clonotype: The junction departs from germline at one end; a sequencing error may be responsible. J is TRBJ2-7 and V is TRBV6-2 or TRBV6-3; possible D gene TRBD1, 5 bases. The CDR3 length is 11 residues. Germline CDR1 MNHEY, CDR2 SVGEGT. This chain's CDR3 is CASSYEKGLDF. The CDR3, as DNA: TGTGCCAGCAGTTACGAGAAGGGGCTAGACTTC.

This clonotype was counted many times. The V call is TRBV6-6, the J call TRBJ2-1; 10 bases agree with TRBD1. J lost 4 bases, V lost 11 bases, and 11 bases had no gene match. Germline CDR1 and CDR2: MNHNY and SVGAGI (reference sequence). This CDR3 is built from 15 residues. The CDR3 DNA is TGTGCCGGCGCTTCCGGGACAGGGGTTTACAATGAGCAGTTCTTC. It specifies CAGASGTGVYNEQFF.